The clone carrying this TCR beta chain was picked up a small number of times. The antigen remains undetermined. The data were taken from a study of T cells in tuberculosis. Whole-study findings and limits: Using the GMM-specific repertoire gave 87% accuracy versus approximately 70% with motifs. Shorter CDR3-alpha in active tuberculosis partly drove smaller distances. Samples were chosen by availability of cryopreserved specimens.

Germline V gives CDR1 LGHNA, CDR2 YNFKEQ. V lost 3 bases, J lost 3 bases, and 10 bases stayed unmatched. This CDR3 comprises 16 residues. The table came from immunoSEQ multiplex PCR; TCRdb's copy has only in-frame clones and leaves some out. The table has around 33,000 clones, 92% seen once; the top ten hold about 7.8%. Adolescents were screened for latent TB by skin test and IGRA. The clonotype was recovered from a donor under 30 with latent tuberculosis or without tuberculosis infection. Some clones in this sample may be carry-over from other donors' samples. The rearrangement joins TRBV4-2 to TRBJ1-1, with 7 bases lining up with TRBD1. The sample was PBMCs. CDR3 sequence: CASSQDSRQGDTEAFF. The CDR3 DNA reads as TGTGCCAGCAGCCAGGACAGCCGACAGGGAGACACTGAAGCTTTCTTT.